The 14 T cell receptor beta chains below all came from one sample that was sequenced in a study of Graves' ophthalmopathy and Graves' hyperthyroidism. For repertoire sequencing, the TCR beta CDR3 regions were amplified from RNA transcripts. HTBI-primed first-round RT-PCR preceded second-round multiplex PCR. TCRdb reprocessed the multiplex PCR reads via MiXCR and lists one record per CDR3 protein. Of more than 1,000,000 distinct CDR3 sequences listed, around a third are singletons. The sequencing sample was made of peripheral blood or thyroid tissue (not recorded which). The source is an adult man with Graves' hyperthyroidism.

V gene TRBV6-4 combines with J gene TRBJ2-5; D unresolved. V was shortened by 5 bases and J by 0 bases, with 10 bases between the two germline ends. CDR3 size: 14 residues. Germline V gene sequence: CDR1 MRHNA, CDR2 SNTAGT. CDR3 nucleotides: TGTGCCAGCAGTAGGGATGGAAACCAAGAGACCCAGTACTTC. Its translation: CASSRDGNQETQYF.

V is TRBV7-2 and J is TRBJ2-7; the D gene is possibly TRBD2 (7 bases). Germline CDR1 SGHTA, CDR2 FQGNSA. Trimming stripped 5 bases from V and 4 bases from J, with 18 bases between. This CDR3 has 15 residues. CDR3 residues: CASSQGWASGYEQYF. The DNA of the CDR3 is TGTGCCAGCAGCCAGGGGTGGGCTAGCGGATACGAGCAGTACTTC.

The genes are TRBV29-1 and TRBJ2-7; D may be TRBD2 (5 bases). V lost 7 bases, J lost 0 bases, and 22 bases lay in between. The CDR3 runs 16 residues. CDR1 SQVTM and CDR2 ANQGSEA come from the germline V gene. CDR3 DNA sequence: TGCAGCGCCGACCTGTCCGGGAACACGAGCTCCTACGAGCAGTACTTC. This translates into CSADLSGNTSSYEQYF.

This rearrangement joins TRBV18 to TRBJ1-6; D gene unclear. There are 15 residues in the CDR3. CDR1 is KGHSH, CDR2 LQKENI, per germline. With 6 bases removed from V and 11 bases from J, the gap between germline ends came to 20 bases. CDR3 amino acids: CASSTMEGMRTPLHF. CDR3 sequence (DNA): TGTGCCAGCTCGACAATGGAGGGTATGAGGACACCCCTCCACTTT.

The V call is TRBV2, the J call TRBJ1-5; TRBD1 matches at 7 bases. Unmatched junction bases numbered 13, after V lost 5 bases and J lost 6 bases. CDR3 length equals 16 residues. Germline CDR1 SNHLY, CDR2 FYNNEI. The CDR3 nucleotides read TGTGCCAGCAGTCGACCGACAGGGATGGCAAGTCAGCCCCAGCATTTT. Its protein product is CASSRPTGMASQPQHF.

This clonotype has just a few counts. This chain joins TRBV7-8 and TRBJ2-7; possibly TRBD1 or TRBD2 for D (5 bases each). The CDR3 consists of 12 residues. Trimming took 7 bases from V and 4 from J, leaving 11 bases between them. The germline V gene has CDR1 SGHVS and CDR2 FQNEAQ. The DNA for the CDR3 is TGTGCCAGCACCCCCGGGACGTACGAGCAGTACTTC. It is translated as CASTPGTYEQYF. The entire variable domain, with the rest obtained from reference TRBV7-8 and TRBJ2-7, is as follows: GAGVSQSPRYKVAKRGQDVALRCDPISGHVSLFWYQQALGQGPEFLTYFQNEAQLDKSGLPSDRFFAERPEGSVSTLKIQRTQQEDSAVYLCASTPGTYEQYFGPGTRLTVT.

V usage is TRBV25-1 and J usage is TRBJ1-6, with D uncertain. CDR1 MGHDK and CDR2 SYGVNS come from the germline V gene. The CDR3 covers 15 residues. V dropped 4 bases and J dropped 6 bases, with 13 bases sitting between them. The CDR3 spells CASSGQEGFNSPLHF. CDR3 nucleotides: TGTGCCAGCAGTGGCCAGGAGGGATTTAATTCACCCCTCCACTTT.

This clonotype was found once. The genes are TRBV19 and TRBJ1-5, with D possibly being TRBD1 (5 bases). Trimming cost V 8 bases and J 11 bases, with 22 bases left between them. CDR3 length: 14 amino acids. Germline CDR1 is LNHDA and CDR2 is SQIVND (reference sequence). The CDR3 spells CASVGGATGETQHF. The CDR3 DNA reads as TGTGCCAGTGTCGGAGGGGCGACGGGAGAGACCCAGCATTTT.

This clonotype was recorded at least ten times. V and J are TRBV18 and TRBJ2-7, with D perhaps TRBD1 (5 bases). The CDR3 runs to 12 residues. The germline CDR1 and CDR2 sequences are KGHSH and LQKENI. Trimming cost V 8 bases and J 3 bases, with 11 bases left between them. The chain's CDR3 is CASSPRGYEQYF. The CDR3 bases are TGTGCCAGCAGCCCAAGGGGCTACGAGCAGTACTTC.

This chain links TRBV27 with TRBJ1-6; TRBD1 matches 10 bases. The length of the CDR3 is 15 residues. Germline CDR1 and CDR2: MNHEY and SMNVEV (reference sequence). The J segment lost 10 bases and the V segment lost 2 bases, leaving 5 bases of the junction unmatched. For the CDR3, the DNA is TGTGCCAGCAGTTTACGGACAGGGGGGGGCTCACCCCTCCACTTT. Its translation is CASSLRTGGGSPLHF.

This clonotype was counted many times. Mismatch with germline at one junction end may stem from a read error. V usage is TRBV29-1 and J usage is TRBJ1-1; 8 nucleotides match TRBD1. Germline V lookup: CDR1 SQVTM, CDR2 ANQGSEA. This CDR3 is built from 14 residues. As DNA, the CDR3 is TGCAACGTTATTCGGACAGGGAAGAACACTGAAGCTTTCTTT. It translates to CNVIRTGKNTEAFF.

This clonotype was picked up one time. A read error is possible here, since a much larger clone lies one base away. The rearrangement uses TRBV7-3 and TRBJ2-7; D is uncertain. The tail of the sequence fits TRBJ2-5 better, so the J call may be wrong. Germline V lookup: CDR1 SGHTA, CDR2 FQGTGA. The CDR3 consists of 14 residues. CDR3: CASRQTETQETQYF. The CDR3 DNA reads as TGTGCCAGCAGACAAACAGAGACTCAAGAGACCCAGTACTTC.

The chain couples TRBV6-2 or TRBV6-3 to TRBJ2-5; TRBD2 aligns across 9 bases. Germline CDR1 is MNHEY and CDR2 is SVGEGT. This CDR3 has 16 amino acids. The junction had 9 bases not matched to a gene; V was cut back by 4 bases and J by 3 bases. The CDR3 DNA is TGTGCCAGCAGTTGGCAGCCTAGCGGGACCAAAGAGACCCAGTACTTC. It translates to CASSWQPSGTKETQYF.

This clonotype was detected once. V is TRBV24-1 and J is TRBJ2-7; D not certain. The length of the CDR3 is 9 residues. The V gene's germline CDR1 is KGHDR and CDR2 SFDVKD. V lost 12 bases to trimming and J lost 6 bases, with 8 bases between them. This CDR3 is CAPPSEQYF. CDR3 nucleotide sequence: TGTGCCCCCCCCAGCGAGCAGTACTTC.